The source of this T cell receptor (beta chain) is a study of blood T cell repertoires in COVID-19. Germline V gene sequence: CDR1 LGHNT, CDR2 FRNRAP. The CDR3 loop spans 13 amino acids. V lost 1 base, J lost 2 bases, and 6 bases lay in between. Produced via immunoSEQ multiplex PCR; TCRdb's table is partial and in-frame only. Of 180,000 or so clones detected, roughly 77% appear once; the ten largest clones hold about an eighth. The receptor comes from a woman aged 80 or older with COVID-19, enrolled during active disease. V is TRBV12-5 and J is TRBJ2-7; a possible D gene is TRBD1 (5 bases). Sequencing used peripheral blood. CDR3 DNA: TGTGCTAGTGGTTTGGAGGGGACCTACGAGCAGTACTTC. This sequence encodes CASGLEGTYEQYF.